The present T cell receptor (beta chain) was sequenced within a study of neurological immune-mediated disorders. The authors obtained over 180 million TCR-beta sequences from 15-18 subjects per sequencing run. Each CDR3 protein is one row after TCRdb ran MiXCR on the 5' RACE reads. The table includes 90,000 to 150,000 distinct CDR3 sequences, roughly 3.2% detected once. This clonotype was found many times. Its specificity is not known. Study findings and constraints: TCR clonal expansion peaked in HTLV-1-associated myelopathy patients and was lowest in multiple sclerosis patients.

This clonotype was sampled from a woman in her 30s with multiple sclerosis. The specimen sequenced was PBMCs.

The DNA for the CDR3 is TGTGCCAGCAGCCAAAACAGGGGGCGCGAGACCCAGTACTTC. Translated, it gives CASSQNRGRETQYF. The genes are TRBV3-1 and TRBJ2-5, with 9 bases fitting TRBD1. Losses at the gene ends were 2 bases for V and 5 bases for J; bases not matched to a gene: 3. In germline, CDR1 is LGHDT, CDR2 YNNKEL (reference sequence). The CDR3 is 14 residues long.